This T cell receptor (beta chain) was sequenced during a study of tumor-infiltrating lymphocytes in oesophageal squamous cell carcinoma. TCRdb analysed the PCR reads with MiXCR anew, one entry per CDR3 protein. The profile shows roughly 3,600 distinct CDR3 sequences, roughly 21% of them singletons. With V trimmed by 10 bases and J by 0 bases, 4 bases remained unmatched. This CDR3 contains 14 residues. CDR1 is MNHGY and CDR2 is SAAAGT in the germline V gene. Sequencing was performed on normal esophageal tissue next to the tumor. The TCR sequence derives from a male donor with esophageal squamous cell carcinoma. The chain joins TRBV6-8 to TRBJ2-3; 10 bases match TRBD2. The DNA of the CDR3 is TGTGCCATCCAGCGGGGGGGTAGCACAGATACGCAGTATTTT. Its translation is CAIQRGGSTDTQYF.